The 22 T cell receptor beta chains below all came from one sample that was sequenced in a study of T cell repertoires in cytomegalovirus infection. Which antigens these TCRs recognize remains unknown. TCRdb ran MiXCR on the reads and lists one entry per CDR3 protein. The sample includes hundreds of thousands of distinct CDR3 sequences, around 30% of them seen just once. The sequenced sample was cultured CD8+ T cells from PBMCs, obtained from culture after CMV antigen stimulation. These receptors originate from a human donor in good health (CMV status not recorded). Some clones in this sample may be carry-over from other donors' samples.

The table lists this clonotype with a count of one. The chain combines TRBV12-3 or TRBV12-4 with TRBJ2-3; 7 bases are shared with TRBD2. Germline trimming cut 6 bases from V and 3 bases from J; bases unmatched to any gene: 9. This CDR3 comprises 15 residues. The CDR3 bases are TGTGCCAGCAGAGTGCTAGCGGAGAAAACAGATACGCAGTATTTT. It is translated as CASRVLAEKTDTQYF.

CDR3 DNA sequence: TGTGCCAGCAGGCGGGGTGACAACGAGCAGTACTTC. As protein: CASRRGDNEQYF. This chain connects TRBV6-5 to TRBJ2-7, with D perhaps matching TRBD2 (6 bases). The CDR3 length is 12 residues. The V gene's germline CDR1 is MNHEY and CDR2 SVGAGI. Trimming took 6 bases from V and 5 from J, leaving 11 bases between them.

This clonotype has more than one count but fewer than ten. The rearrangement links TRBV3-1 to TRBJ2-3; TRBD1 matches 7 bases. V shed 4 bases and J 1 base; nucleotides not matched to a gene: 5. This CDR3 region has 15 residues. Germline V CDR1 and CDR2: LGHDT, YNNKEL (reference sequence). The CDR3 DNA is TGTGCCAGCAGCCGCCGGGACAGACGCACAGATACGCAGTATTTT. Encoded protein: CASSRRDRRTDTQYF.

A few counts support this clonotype. This chain links TRBV12-3 or TRBV12-4 with TRBJ1-5; no clear D gene. V was trimmed by 3 bases and J by 0 bases, leaving 6 bases between them. This CDR3 comprises 14 residues. The CDR3, as DNA: TGTGCCAGCAGTTTGCGGATTAGCAATCAGCCCCAGCATTTT. Amino acid sequence: CASSLRISNQPQHF.

The gene calls are TRBV27 and TRBJ2-3; 9 bases are a match to TRBD2. Germline V gene lookup returns CDR1 MNHEY and CDR2 SMNVEV (reference sequence). The CDR3 has 16 residues. V dropped 0 bases and J dropped 1; count of bases not matched to a gene: 2. CDR3 protein: CASSLSRGGGTDTQYF. The CDR3 nucleotides read TGTGCCAGCAGTTTATCGCGGGGGGGGGGCACAGATACGCAGTATTTT.

This chain joins TRBV12-3 or TRBV12-4 and TRBJ1-2; a possible D gene is TRBD1 (6 bases). V dropped 5 bases and J dropped 3 bases, with 19 bases sitting between them. This CDR3 has 16 amino acids. The CDR3 loop is CASSALSRDIDYGYTF. DNA for the CDR3: TGTGCCAGCAGTGCCCTGTCCCGGGACATTGACTATGGCTACACCTTC.

About this clonotype: This sequence may be a read error, since a much larger clone differs from it by one base. The chain joins TRBV7-8 to TRBJ2-3; the D gene is possibly TRBD1 (5 bases). The germline V gene encodes CDR1 SGHVS and CDR2 FQNEAQ. The CDR3 length is 17 residues. CDR3 DNA sequence: TGTGCCGGCAGCTTGGCTAGGGGCCAACCCCGCACAGATACGCAGTATTTT. Its protein product is CAGSLARGQPRTDTQYF.

For the CDR3, the DNA is TGCGCCAGCAGCAAAATGGACAGTCTAGGATCACCCCTCCACTTT. Protein product: CASSKMDSLGSPLHF. The J gene is TRBJ1-6, the V gene TRBV5-1, with a weak D call TRBD1 (6 bases). Trimming shortened V by 4 bases and J by 10 bases, and 18 bases separated the two germline ends. Per germline, CDR1 SGHRS and CDR2 YFSETQ. This CDR3 has 15 residues.

Many counts were recorded for this clonotype. The chain uses TRBV7-6 and TRBJ2-2; the D gene is possibly TRBD1 (6 bases). CDR1 is SGHVS, CDR2 FNYEAQ, per germline. The CDR3 spans 16 residues. The V end lost 1 base, the J end lost 5 bases, and 14 bases lay between the germline ends. In DNA, the CDR3 is TGTGCCAGCAGCTTAGGTTACAGGGTGATGACCGGGGAGCTGTTTTTT. Protein product: CASSLGYRVMTGELFF.

This clonotype was recorded a few times. The V and J genes are TRBV2 and TRBJ1-4; no definite D call. The CDR3 contains 11 residues. The germline CDR1 and CDR2 sequences are SNHLY and FYNNEI. V dropped 8 bases and J dropped 8 bases, with 9 bases sitting between them. This CDR3 is CASFGGEKLFF. CDR3 bases: TGTGCCAGCTTCGGCGGGGAAAAACTGTTTTTT.

Notes on this clonotype: A much bigger clone sits one base away, suggesting this may be a read error. The genes are TRBV28 and TRBJ2-2; 12 bases are a match to TRBD2. CDR1 is MDHEN, CDR2 SYDVKM, per germline. The CDR3 loop spans 15 amino acids. The CDR3 bases are TGTGCCAGCAGGAGCGGACTAGCGGGGTTCGGGGAGCTGTCTTTT. Amino acid sequence: CASRSGLAGFGELSF.

This chain joins TRBV7-9 and TRBJ2-7, with 11 bases identical to TRBD1. V lost 7 bases, J lost 4 bases, and 18 bases stayed unmatched. The CDR3 contains 18 residues. Germline V gene sequence: CDR1 SEHNR, CDR2 FQNEAQ (reference sequence). CDR3 amino acids: CASTPGQGGETKEYEQYV. CDR3 bases: TGTGCCAGCACCCCGGGACAGGGGGGCGAAACCAAAGAATACGAGCAGTACGTC.

V is TRBV6-5 and J is TRBJ2-5; D may be TRBD1 (6 bases). The CDR3 runs 13 residues. Germline-derived CDR1 and CDR2 are MNHEY and SVGAGI. Trimming stripped 7 bases from V and 5 bases from J, with 14 bases between. CDR3 protein: CASKTGRRETQYF. The DNA of the CDR3 is TGTGCCAGCAAAACAGGGCGGAGGGAGACCCAGTACTTC.

The chain recombines TRBV6-5 with TRBJ1-4, with no clear D. CDR1 is MNHEY, CDR2 SVGAGI, per germline. The length of the CDR3 is 14 residues. V was shortened by 4 bases and J by 0 bases, with 6 bases between the two germline ends. The CDR3: CASSWSATNEKLFF. The DNA of the CDR3 is TGTGCCAGCAGTTGGAGTGCAACTAATGAAAAACTGTTTTTT.

The CDR3 DNA is TGTGCCAGCAGCTTGGACGAAAGGTGGACTGAAGCTTTCTTT. It codes for CASSLDERWTEAFF. The rearrangement uses TRBV5-8 and TRBJ1-1; D is undetermined. V lost 0 bases, J lost 5 bases, and 11 bases lay in between. This CDR3 spans 14 amino acids. The germline V gene encodes CDR1 SGHTS and CDR2 YDEGEE.

The rearrangement uses TRBV7-6 and TRBJ1-4, with D possibly matching TRBD1 (6 bases). Germline assignment: CDR1 SGHVS and CDR2 FNYEAQ. Deletions cut 5 bases from V and 6 bases from J, with 13 bases between. CDR3 size: 14 residues. The CDR3 region is CASSEGEIYEKLFF. The CDR3 DNA sequence: TGTGCCAGCAGCGAGGGGGAGATCTATGAAAAACTGTTTTTT.

This clonotype was detected a few times. The gene calls are TRBV4-1 and TRBJ2-5; 10 bases fit TRBD1. Germline values: CDR1 MGHRA, CDR2 YSYEKL. This CDR3 is 16 amino acids long. V shed 3 bases and J 3 bases; nucleotides not matched to a gene: 7. CDR3 nucleotides: TGCGCCAGCAGCCACCGTAAGGGGACAGGGGAAGAGACCCAGTACTTC. Protein product: CASSHRKGTGEETQYF.

This chain uses TRBV7-9 with TRBJ2-2; 8 nucleotides line up with TRBD1. J was trimmed by 3 bases and V by 2 bases; bases with no gene match: 11. This CDR3 comprises 18 residues. Germline V gene lookup returns CDR1 SEHNR and CDR2 FQNEAQ (reference sequence). DNA for the CDR3: TGTGCCAGCAGCTTAATAGGCCGACAGGGGCCCCACACCGGGGAGCTGTTTTTT. Its protein is CASSLIGRQGPHTGELFF.

The chain uses TRBV7-9 and TRBJ2-3; D is perhaps TRBD2 (6 bases). Between the trimmed V and J ends, which lost 6 bases and 0 bases, there was a span of 19 bases. CDR1 is SEHNR and CDR2 is FQNEAQ in the germline V gene (reference sequence). CDR3 size: 17 residues. The CDR3 reads CASSLPLKGRSTDTQYF. CDR3 DNA sequence: TGTGCCAGCAGTTTACCCTTAAAAGGGAGGAGCACAGATACGCAGTATTTT.

Details on this clonotype: One end of the junction varies from germline; a read error may be responsible. J is TRBJ2-5 and V is TRBV7-7; D may be TRBD1 (5 bases). CDR1 is SSHAT and CDR2 is FNYEAQ in the germline V gene (reference sequence). The CDR3 has 14 amino acids. Here the CDR3 reads CASSLRRVQETQYF. CDR3 DNA: TGTGCTAGCAGCTTACGCAGGGTCCAAGAGACCCAGTACTTC.

This clonotype was found a few times. The chain links TRBV5-1 to TRBJ1-2, with 7 bases lining up with TRBD1. The germline V gene encodes CDR1 SGHRS and CDR2 YFSETQ. With V trimmed by 1 base and J by 3 bases, 15 bases remained unmatched. The CDR3 length is 18 residues. CDR3 DNA sequence: TGCGCCAGCAGCTTGTTTGTCAGGGGGTCTCCGACCGACTATGGCTACACCTTC. This codes for CASSLFVRGSPTDYGYTF.

This clonotype was detected many times. This chain links TRBV12-3 or TRBV12-4 with TRBJ1-1; TRBD1 is a possible D gene (6 bases). The CDR3 sequence is 14 residues long. V lost 6 bases and J lost 4, with 15 bases in between. The CDR3 region is CASSIQGLGTEAFF. Written as DNA, the CDR3 is TGTGCCAGCAGCATTCAGGGGTTGGGCACTGAAGCTTTCTTT.